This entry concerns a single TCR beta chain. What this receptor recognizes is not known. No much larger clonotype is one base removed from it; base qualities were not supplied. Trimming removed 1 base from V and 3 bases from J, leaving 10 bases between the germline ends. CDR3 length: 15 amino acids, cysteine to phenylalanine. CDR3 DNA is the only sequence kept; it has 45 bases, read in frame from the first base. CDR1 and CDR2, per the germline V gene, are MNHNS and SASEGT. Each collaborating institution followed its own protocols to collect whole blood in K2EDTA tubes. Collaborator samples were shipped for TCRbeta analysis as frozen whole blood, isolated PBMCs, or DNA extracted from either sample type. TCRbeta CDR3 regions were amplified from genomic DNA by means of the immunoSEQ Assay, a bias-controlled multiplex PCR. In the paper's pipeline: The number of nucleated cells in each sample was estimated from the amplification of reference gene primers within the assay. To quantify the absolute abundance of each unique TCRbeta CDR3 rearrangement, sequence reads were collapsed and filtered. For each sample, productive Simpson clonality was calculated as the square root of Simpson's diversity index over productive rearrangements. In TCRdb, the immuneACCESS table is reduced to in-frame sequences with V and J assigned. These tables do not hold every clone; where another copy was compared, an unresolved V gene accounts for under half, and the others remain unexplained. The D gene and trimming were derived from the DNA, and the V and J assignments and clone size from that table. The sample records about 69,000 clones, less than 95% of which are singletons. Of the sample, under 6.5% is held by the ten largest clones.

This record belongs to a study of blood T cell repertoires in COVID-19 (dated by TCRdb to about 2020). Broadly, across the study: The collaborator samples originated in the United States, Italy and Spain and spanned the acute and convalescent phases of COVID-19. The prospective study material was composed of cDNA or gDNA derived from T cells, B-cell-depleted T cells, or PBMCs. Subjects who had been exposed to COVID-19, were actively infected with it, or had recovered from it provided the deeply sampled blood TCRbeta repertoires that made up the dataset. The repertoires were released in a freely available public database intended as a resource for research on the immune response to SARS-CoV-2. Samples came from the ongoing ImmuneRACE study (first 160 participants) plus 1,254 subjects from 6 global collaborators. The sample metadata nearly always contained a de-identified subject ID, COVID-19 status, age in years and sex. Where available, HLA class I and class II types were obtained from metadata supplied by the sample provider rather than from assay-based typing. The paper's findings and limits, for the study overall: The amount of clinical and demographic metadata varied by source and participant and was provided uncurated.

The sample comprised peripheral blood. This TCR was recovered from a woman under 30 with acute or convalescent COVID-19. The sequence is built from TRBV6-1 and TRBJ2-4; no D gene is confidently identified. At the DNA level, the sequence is TGTGCCAGCAGTGAAGGAGTACAGAGCAAAAACATTCAGTACTTC. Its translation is CASSEGVQSKNIQYF.